The 26 T cell receptor beta chains below all came from one sample that was sequenced in a study of blood T cell repertoires in COVID-19. Here immunoSEQ multiplex PCR was the method, and the copy in TCRdb shows in-frame clones only, minus some. This table has about 130,000 clones, roughly 85% appearing once. Specimen: peripheral blood. Source of these receptors: a human donor in a cohort sampled during active COVID-19.

The J gene is TRBJ1-1, the V gene TRBV10-3; 7 nucleotides agree with TRBD1. Germline assignment: CDR1 ENHRY and CDR2 SYGVKD. This CDR3 region has 13 residues. Losses at the gene ends were 10 bases for V and 0 bases for J; bases not matched to a gene: 5. The CDR3, as DNA: TGTGCCACCGGGGACAGAATGAACACTGAAGCTTTCTTT. This translates into CATGDRMNTEAFF.

The chain recombines TRBV5-6 with TRBJ2-5, with 9 bases aligning to TRBD1. Per germline, CDR1 SGHDT and CDR2 YYEEEE. This CDR3 is 14 amino acids long. The ends lost 5 bases at V and 6 bases at J; junction bases unmatched: 8. The CDR3 region is CASRSQGAPQTQYF. The DNA for the CDR3 is TGTGCCAGCAGGTCACAGGGGGCACCGCAGACCCAGTACTTC.

In its sample, this clone was seen a few times. The gene calls are TRBV9 and TRBJ2-7; 10 positions agree with TRBD1. Trimming took 4 bases from V and 3 from J; bases not matched to a gene: 13. The CDR3 sequence is 17 residues long. Looked up from germline, CDR1 is SGDLS and CDR2 is YYNGEE. The CDR3 coding sequence is TGTGCCAGCAGCCCCCCCGTTGGGGACAGGGGCGTCTACGAGCAGTACTTC. This encodes CASSPPVGDRGVYEQYF.

The chain couples TRBV5-6 to TRBJ1-1, with TRBD1 identical over 7 bases. Germline lookup yields CDR1 SGHDT and CDR2 YYEEEE. The V segment lost 4 bases and the J segment 11 bases; nucleotides outside the gene matches: 5. The CDR3 has 11 residues. The CDR3 DNA is TGTGCCAGCAGCCGAGACAGGGCCGCTTTCTTT. Its protein is CASSRDRAAFF.

The V gene is TRBV10-3, the J gene TRBJ1-6; D is ambiguous. Germline V gene lookup returns CDR1 ENHRY and CDR2 SYGVKD. The CDR3 runs to 13 residues. Trimming took off 0 bases at V and 8 bases at J, with 5 bases between the two ends. The CDR3 bases are TGTGCCATCAGTGAGTCCGGTTATTCACCCCTCCACTTT. This gives the protein CAISESGYSPLHF.

The chain couples TRBV19 to TRBJ2-7; 14 bases line up with TRBD2. The V and J ends lost 3 bases and 0 bases, in that order; junction bases with no gene match: 13. Germline V gene data show CDR1 as LNHDA and CDR2 as SQIVND (reference sequence). This CDR3 is 20 amino acids long. The CDR3 loop is CASSILGTSGGKVSSYEQYF. Here the CDR3 DNA reads TGTGCCAGTAGTATCCTTGGGACTAGCGGGGGCAAAGTTAGCTCCTACGAGCAGTACTTC.

The V and J genes are TRBV5-4 and TRBJ1-2, with D tentatively TRBD1 (5 bases). Trimming cost V 1 base and J 5 bases, with 15 bases left between them. This CDR3 is 15 amino acids long. Germline V gives CDR1 SGHNT, CDR2 YYREEE (reference sequence). CDR3: CASSLPAGPGYGYTF. The CDR3 DNA reads as TGTGCCAGCAGCTTGCCGGCGGGGCCTGGGTATGGCTACACCTTC.

This clone was detected only a few times. This chain joins TRBV27 and TRBJ1-1, with D unclear. V was clipped by 5 bases and J by 7 bases, with 14 bases between them. The CDR3 sequence is 13 residues long. The germline V gene has CDR1 MNHEY and CDR2 SMNVEV (reference sequence). This CDR3 is CASSPLTAFEAFF. The CDR3 nucleotides are TGTGCCAGCAGTCCCCTAACAGCCTTTGAAGCTTTCTTT.

This chain connects TRBV6-6 to TRBJ2-3; 10 nucleotides agree with TRBD2. The V and J ends lost 5 bases and 1 base, in that order; junction bases with no gene match: 6. Germline CDR1 reads MNHNY; CDR2 reads SVGAGI (reference sequence). CDR3 size: 16 residues. CDR3: CASSRGGTSGTDTQYF. The CDR3 nucleotides read TGTGCCAGCAGTAGGGGGGGGACTAGCGGCACAGATACGCAGTATTTT.

The chain combines TRBV5-4 with TRBJ2-3, with 10 bases fitting TRBD2. V shed 5 bases and J 3 bases; nucleotides not matched to a gene: 12. The germline V gene encodes CDR1 SGHNT and CDR2 YYREEE (reference sequence). CDR3 length: 17 residues. The DNA of the CDR3 is TGTGCCAGCAGGGGGCTAGCGGGAGTTGGTAGTACAGATACGCAGTATTTT. Its protein is CASRGLAGVGSTDTQYF.

To note about this clone: Different DNA sequences within this sample yield the same CDR3. The chain recombines TRBV5-1 with TRBJ2-2; D not resolved. This CDR3 is built from 15 residues. V was trimmed by 2 bases and J by 1 base, leaving 9 bases between them. Germline V gene data show CDR1 as SGHRS and CDR2 as YFSETQ. For the CDR3, the DNA is TGCGCCAGCAGCTTAGACACCAGGAACACCGGGGAGCTGTTTTTT. Its protein product is CASSLDTRNTGELFF.

This chain connects TRBV30 to TRBJ2-7; D is possibly TRBD1 (6 bases). The V gene lost 3 bases and the J gene lost 3 bases, with 6 bases spanning the gap. The CDR3 is 11 residues long. The germline gives CDR1 GTSNPN, CDR2 SVGIG (reference sequence). CDR3 region: CAWRDSYEQYF. DNA of the CDR3: TGTGCCTGGAGGGACAGCTACGAGCAGTACTTC.

Concerning this clone itself: The same CDR3 arises from other DNA sequences in this sample as well. The V and J genes are TRBV9 and TRBJ1-1, with D possibly matching TRBD1 (5 bases). Trimming stripped 0 bases from V and 7 bases from J, with 10 bases between. Germline-derived CDR1 and CDR2 are SGDLS and YYNGEE. The CDR3 consists of 13 residues. CDR3: CASSVAGGGEAFF. The CDR3, as DNA: TGTGCCAGCAGCGTAGCGGGGGGGGGTGAAGCTTTCTTT.

The rearrangement links TRBV6-2 or TRBV6-3 to TRBJ2-5, with 7 bases aligning to TRBD1. The CDR3 spans 16 residues. V lost 2 bases and J lost 5; bases outside the gene matches: 11. The germline gives CDR1 MNHEY, CDR2 SVGEGT. The CDR3 is CASSYLDRALAETQYF. Written as DNA, the CDR3 is TGTGCCAGCAGTTACCTTGACAGGGCACTTGCTGAGACCCAGTACTTC.

V usage is TRBV5-6 and J usage is TRBJ2-3, with TRBD2 matching over 7 bases. The V gene end was trimmed by 0 bases and the J gene end by 6 bases; junction bases not matched to a gene: 4. CDR3 length: 14 residues. Germline V gene data show CDR1 as SGHDT and CDR2 as YYEEEE. The CDR3 DNA sequence: TGTGCCAGCAGCTTGGGAGGGAGGGCGGATACGCAGTATTTT. Amino acids: CASSLGGRADTQYF. The complete variable domain, with remaining parts taken from reference TRBV5-6 and TRBJ2-3, reads DAGVTQSPTHLIKTRGQQVTLRCSPKSGHDTVSWYQQALGQGPQFIFQYYEEEERQRGNFPDRFSGHQFPNYSSELNVNALLLGDSALYLCASSLGGRADTQYFGPGTRLTVL.

The V gene is TRBV28, the J gene TRBJ1-1; D is ambiguous. Looked up from germline, CDR1 is MDHEN and CDR2 is SYDVKM. The germline V and J ends were trimmed by 5 bases and 10 bases, with 14 bases remaining between them. The CDR3 covers 12 residues. CDR3 sequence: CASSPAWRVAFF. The CDR3 DNA reads TGTGCCAGCAGTCCCGCTTGGAGGGTAGCTTTCTTT.

This clone was seen once. This chain uses TRBV5-6 with TRBJ2-3; D gene uncertain. The CDR3 is made up of 15 amino acids. The V end was cut by 0 bases, the J end by 4 bases, with 12 bases between. Germline V lookup: CDR1 SGHDT, CDR2 YYEEEE. CDR3 coding DNA: TGTGCCAGCAGCTTGGTACGGGTGCGATCAGATACGCAGTATTTT. Protein product: CASSLVRVRSDTQYF.

V gene TRBV10-1 combines with J gene TRBJ2-5, with D hard to call. The CDR3 loop spans 15 amino acids. Germline V gives CDR1 WNHNN, CDR2 SYGVQD (reference sequence). Trimming shortened V by 0 bases and J by 4 bases, and 12 bases separated the two germline ends. CDR3: CASSESQEGLETQYF. The CDR3 nucleotides are TGCGCCAGCAGTGAGTCTCAGGAAGGCCTAGAGACCCAGTACTTC.

The rearrangement uses TRBV5-8 and TRBJ2-7; 9 positions match TRBD1. Trimming at V came to 2 bases and at J to 2 bases, leaving 5 bases not matched to a gene. Germline V gene lookup returns CDR1 SGHTS and CDR2 YDEGEE. CDR3 length equals 15 residues. The CDR3 bases are TGTGCCAGCAGCTTCGGTGGGACAGGGACCTACGAGCAGTACTTC. Encoded protein: CASSFGGTGTYEQYF.

V and J are TRBV13 and TRBJ2-1; 7 positions agree with TRBD2. This CDR3 has 12 amino acids. Germline trimming cut 5 bases from V and 13 bases from J; bases unmatched to any gene: 8. CDR1 and CDR2 from the germline V gene are PRHDT and FYEKMQ (reference sequence). CDR3 region: CASSGQAGYQFF. CDR3 nucleotides: TGTGCCAGCAGCGGCCAAGCGGGGTACCAGTTCTTC.

The chain carries TRBV6-5 and TRBJ2-2; possible D gene TRBD2, 5 bases. V lost 6 bases and J 10 bases, leaving 18 bases between the germline ends. Per germline, CDR1 MNHEY and CDR2 SVGAGI. The CDR3 is made up of 14 amino acids. CDR3 in DNA: TGTGCCAGCAGACCCGAGGGTTCAAGGGTGGAGCTGTTTTTT. Residues: CASRPEGSRVELFF.

The chain is built from TRBV5-1 and TRBJ2-5; 10 positions match TRBD1. This CDR3 region has 18 residues. Germline CDR1 is SGHRS and CDR2 is YFSETQ. V gave up 3 bases and J gave up 4 bases; unmatched junction bases: 15. CDR3 loop: CASSSEPPGTGVGETQYF. The CDR3 DNA reads TGCGCCAGCAGCTCGGAACCCCCCGGGACAGGGGTAGGAGAGACCCAGTACTTC.

The chain uses TRBV3-1 (or the pseudogene TRBV3-2) and TRBJ1-1; no clear D gene. Trimming cost V 3 bases and J 4 bases, with 15 bases left between them. Looked up from germline, CDR1 is LGHDT and CDR2 is YNNKEL (reference sequence). The CDR3 has 15 residues. This chain's CDR3 is CASSHPSGIRTEAFF. CDR3 DNA sequence: TGTGCCAGCAGCCACCCGTCGGGGATACGCACTGAAGCTTTCTTT.

In its sample, this clone was seen once. The rearrangement uses TRBV7-9 and TRBJ2-3, with 7 bases lining up with TRBD2. V dropped 5 bases and J dropped 3; count of bases not matched to a gene: 20. Germline V lookup: CDR1 SEHNR, CDR2 FQNEAQ (reference sequence). The CDR3 is 19 amino acids. Here the CDR3 DNA reads TGTGCCAGCAGCACACCTAGAGGCGGGAGACTCGGGAGTACAGATACGCAGTATTTT. Translating gives CASSTPRGGRLGSTDTQYF.

The J gene is TRBJ1-1, the V gene TRBV7-2; D is ambiguous. CDR1 and CDR2 (germline): SGHTA, FQGNSA. This CDR3 has 13 amino acids. The germline V and J ends were trimmed by 2 bases and 4 bases, with 8 bases remaining between them. CDR3 residues: CASSLWQVTEAFF. The DNA for the CDR3 is TGTGCCAGCAGCTTATGGCAGGTCACTGAAGCTTTCTTT.

The J gene is TRBJ2-3, the V gene TRBV7-2; the match to TRBD1 covers 7 bases. V gave up 3 bases and J gave up 0 bases; unmatched junction bases: 6. The CDR3 consists of 16 residues. The germline V gene encodes CDR1 SGHTA and CDR2 FQGNSA. CDR3 DNA: TGTGCCAGCAGCTTGGTTGTGGGACAGAGCACAGATACGCAGTATTTT. Its protein is CASSLVVGQSTDTQYF.